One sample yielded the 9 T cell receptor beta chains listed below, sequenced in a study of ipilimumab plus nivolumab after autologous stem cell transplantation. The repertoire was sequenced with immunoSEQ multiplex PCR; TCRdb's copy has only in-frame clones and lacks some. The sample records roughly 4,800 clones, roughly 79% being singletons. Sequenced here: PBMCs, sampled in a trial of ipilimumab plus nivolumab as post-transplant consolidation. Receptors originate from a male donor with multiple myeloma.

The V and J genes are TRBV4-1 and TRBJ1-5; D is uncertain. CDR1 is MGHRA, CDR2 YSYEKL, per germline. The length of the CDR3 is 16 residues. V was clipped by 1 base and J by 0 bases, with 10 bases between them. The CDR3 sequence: CASSQVSGVSNQPQHF. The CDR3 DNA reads TGCGCCAGCAGCCAAGTCAGCGGGGTTAGCAATCAGCCCCAGCATTTT.

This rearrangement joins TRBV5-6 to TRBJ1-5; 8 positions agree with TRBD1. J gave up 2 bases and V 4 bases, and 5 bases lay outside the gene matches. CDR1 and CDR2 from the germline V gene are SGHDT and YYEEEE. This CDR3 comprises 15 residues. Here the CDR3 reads CASSPRGQGNQPQHF. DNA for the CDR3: TGTGCCAGCAGCCCCCGGGGACAGGGCAATCAGCCCCAGCATTTT.

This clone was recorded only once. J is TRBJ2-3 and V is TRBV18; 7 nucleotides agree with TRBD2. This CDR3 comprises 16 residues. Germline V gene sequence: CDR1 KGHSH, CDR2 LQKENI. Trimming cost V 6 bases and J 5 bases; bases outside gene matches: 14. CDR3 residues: CASSHPLAGVIDTQYF. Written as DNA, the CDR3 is TGTGCCAGCTCCCACCCCCTGGCGGGGGTGATAGATACGCAGTATTTT. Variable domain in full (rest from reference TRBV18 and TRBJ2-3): NAGVMQNPRHLVRRRGQEARLRCSPMKGHSHVYWYRQLPEEGLKFMVYLQKENIIDESGMPKERFSAEFPKEGPSILRIQQVVRGDSAAYFCASSHPLAGVIDTQYFGPGTRLTVL.

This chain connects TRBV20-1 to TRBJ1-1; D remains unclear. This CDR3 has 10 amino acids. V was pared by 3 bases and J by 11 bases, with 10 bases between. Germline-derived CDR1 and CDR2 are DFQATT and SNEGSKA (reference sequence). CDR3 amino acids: CSASKLRAFF. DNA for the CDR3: TGCAGTGCTAGTAAATTAAGGGCTTTCTTT.

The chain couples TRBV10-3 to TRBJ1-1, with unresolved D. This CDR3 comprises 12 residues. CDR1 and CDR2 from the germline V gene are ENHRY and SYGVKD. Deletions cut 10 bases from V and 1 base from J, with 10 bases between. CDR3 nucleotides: TGTGCCACCCTAGGACGGAACACTGAAGCTTTCTTT. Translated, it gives CATLGRNTEAFF.

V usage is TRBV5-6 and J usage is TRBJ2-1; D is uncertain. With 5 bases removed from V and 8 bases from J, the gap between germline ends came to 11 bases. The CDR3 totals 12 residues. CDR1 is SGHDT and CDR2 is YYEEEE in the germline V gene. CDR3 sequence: CASRFLTDEQFF. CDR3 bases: TGTGCCAGCAGGTTTCTCACAGATGAGCAGTTCTTC.

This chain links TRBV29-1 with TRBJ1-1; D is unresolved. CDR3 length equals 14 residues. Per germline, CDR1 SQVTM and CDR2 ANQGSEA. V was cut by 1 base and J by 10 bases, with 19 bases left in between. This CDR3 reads CSVEAEGPSLVAFF. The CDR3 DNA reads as TGCAGCGTTGAAGCCGAGGGCCCCTCACTTGTAGCTTTCTTT.

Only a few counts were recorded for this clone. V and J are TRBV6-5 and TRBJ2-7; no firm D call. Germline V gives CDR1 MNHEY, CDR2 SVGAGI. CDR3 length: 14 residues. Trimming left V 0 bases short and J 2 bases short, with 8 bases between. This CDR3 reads CASSYSDGPYEQYF. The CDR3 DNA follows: TGTGCCAGCAGTTACTCAGACGGTCCCTACGAGCAGTACTTC.

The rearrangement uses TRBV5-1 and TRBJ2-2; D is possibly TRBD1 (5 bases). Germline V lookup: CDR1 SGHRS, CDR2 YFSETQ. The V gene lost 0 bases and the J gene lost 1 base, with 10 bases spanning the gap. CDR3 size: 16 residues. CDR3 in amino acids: CASSLVGRVNTGELFF. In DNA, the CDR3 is TGCGCCAGCAGCTTGGTGGGCAGGGTGAACACCGGGGAGCTGTTTTTT.